This TCR beta chain came from a study of T cells in Graves' hyperthyroidism and ophthalmopathy. These patients, aged 18 to 65, had recently diagnosed hyperthyroidism lasting under 2 months. The source of the PBMCs was around 10 ml of fresh peripheral blood. With 3 bases clipped from V and 0 bases from J, the junction kept 7 bases outside the gene matches. Germline V gene lookup returns CDR1 KGHSH and CDR2 LQKENI. The CDR3 is made up of 16 amino acids. Study results and caveats: In blood, most of the thyroid clonotypes expanded above 0.001 were also present. Model predictions of ophthalmopathy came a median around 6.5 months before onset.

TCR beta CDR3 regions were amplified from RNA transcripts. The HTBI primer set was used in a first-round RT-PCR of the TCR CDR3. In TCRdb, the multiplex PCR reads were re-called with MiXCR into one record per CDR3 protein. Of 300,000 to 400,000 distinct CDR3 sequences in the sample, around 23% are singletons; the top ten hold 50% to 65%. This clonotype was observed many times. Its antigen is not known. Sample: blood. The rearrangement joins TRBV18 to TRBJ1-1; 7 nucleotides line up with TRBD1. This TCR was recovered from a woman aged 45-65 years with Graves' hyperthyroidism. The CDR3 sequence: CASSPETGFMNTEAFF. CDR3 DNA sequence: TGTGCCAGCTCACCGGAGACAGGGTTCATGAACACTGAAGCTTTCTTT.